The clone carrying this T cell receptor beta chain has a single count. Original processing methods: Estimated nucleated cell counts came from reference gene primer amplification. Libraries were prepared by immunoSEQ multiplex PCR; TCRdb keeps only in-frame clonotypes and omits some of them. Clonal size and the V and J genes are those of that table, whereas D and trimming came from the DNA. The sample comprises over 300,000 clones, 70% to 90% of which are singletons, and roughly 2.3% rests with the top ten. V trimming: 5 bases; J trimming: 6 bases; junction bases outside the gene matches: 8. Germline V gene data show CDR1 as LNHDA and CDR2 as SQIVND (reference sequence). The CDR3 is 15 amino acids. This record comes from a study of blood T cell repertoires in COVID-19. Study-level background: Researchers got acute and convalescent COVID-19 samples from the United States, Italy and Spain.

Cohorts were determined from participant-reported clinical history. Cohort 3 recovery required two negative PCRs, clearance, or symptom resolution. The specimen was PBMCs or T cells enriched from blood (not recorded which). The rearrangement joins TRBV19 to TRBJ2-7; TRBD1 matches at 12 bases. This receptor was obtained from a man aged 25 to 40 who had recovered from COVID-19. The CDR3 here is CASSVGTGGAGEQYF. DNA for the CDR3: TGTGCCAGTAGTGTCGGGACAGGGGGCGCGGGCGAGCAGTACTTC.